This T cell receptor beta chain was sequenced in a study of T cells in Graves' hyperthyroidism and ophthalmopathy. Whole-study results and caveats: Ophthalmopathy was model-predicted a median approximately 6.9 months pre-onset. Blood held most thyroid clonotypes expanded above 0.001 frequency. Ophthalmopathy stood apart from stable hyperthyroidism in a 13 V-J model.

Amplification targeted TCR beta CDR3 regions from RNA transcripts. HTBI primers were employed in a first-round RT-PCR of the TCR CDR3. TCRdb itself ran the multiplex PCR reads through MiXCR, one entry per CDR3 protein. Of approximately 700,000 distinct CDR3 sequences in the sample, approximately 42% were seen once. Used for diagnoses were clinical symptoms, serum thyroxine and TRAb, thyroid ultrasound and orbital computed tomography. There are many counts of this clonotype. The antigen is undetermined. V dropped 8 bases and J dropped 0; count of bases not matched to a gene: 6. CDR1 is SGHVS, CDR2 FQNEAQ, per germline. This CDR3 contains 14 residues.

The TCR sequence derives from an adult man with Graves' disease, either hyperthyroidism or ophthalmopathy (not recorded which). The sample taken for sequencing was peripheral blood or thyroid tissue (not recorded which). The rearrangement joins TRBV7-8 to TRBJ2-7, with 8 bases matching TRBD1. CDR3 nucleotide sequence: TGTGCCAGCGGAAGACAGGGGCGCTCCTACGAGCAGTACTTC. Translation gives CASGRQGRSYEQYF. Drawing the rest from reference TRBV7-8 and TRBJ2-7, the complete variable domain is GAGVSQSPRYKVAKRGQDVALRCDPISGHVSLFWYQQALGQGPEFLTYFQNEAQLDKSGLPSDRFFAERPEGSVSTLKIQRTQQEDSAVYLCASGRQGRSYEQYFGPGTRLTVT.